The 24 T cell receptor beta chains in this list originate from one sample, sequenced in a study of glioma-infiltrating T cells after dendritic cell vaccination. Produced via immunoSEQ multiplex PCR; TCRdb's table is partial and in-frame only. In the table there are roughly 80,000 clones, around nine tenths of which are singletons. The sample's time point: after dendritic cell vaccination, including at tumor progression/relapse. The source was blood, collected after dendritic cell vaccination. All receptors come from a human donor with glioblastoma.

The V gene is TRBV5-5, the J gene TRBJ2-7; maybe TRBD2 (7 bases). The V and J ends lost 1 base and 3 bases respectively, with 8 bases between them. The CDR3 totals 13 residues. Per germline, CDR1 SGHKS and CDR2 YYEKEE (reference sequence). This CDR3 reads CASSLRGGYEQYF. DNA for the CDR3: TGTGCCAGCAGCTTGAGGGGGGGCTACGAGCAGTACTTC.

The rearrangement uses TRBV25-1 and TRBJ2-1; 7 nucleotides line up with TRBD2. The J segment lost 5 bases and the V segment lost 5 bases, leaving 9 bases of the junction unmatched. The CDR3 contains 15 residues. Germline-derived CDR1 and CDR2 are MGHDK and SYGVNS. Here the CDR3 reads CASSPAGAFNNEQFF. The CDR3 DNA is TGTGCCAGCAGTCCCGCGGGAGCCTTCAACAATGAGCAGTTCTTC.

The chain recombines TRBV29-1 with TRBJ2-1; the match to TRBD1 covers 9 bases. This CDR3 region has 14 residues. The V and J ends lost 6 bases and 8 bases, in that order; junction bases with no gene match: 11. Per the germline V gene, CDR1 is SQVTM and CDR2 is ANQGSEA. CDR3 in amino acids: CSVLGTGNQDEQFF. In nucleotides, the CDR3 is TGCAGCGTCTTGGGGACAGGGAATCAGGATGAGCAGTTCTTC.

This rearrangement joins TRBV4-2 to TRBJ1-6, with TRBD1 as a possible D gene (6 bases). The germline gives CDR1 LGHNA, CDR2 YNFKEQ. There are 14 residues in the CDR3. V lost 4 bases to trimming and J lost 7 bases, with 11 bases between them. CDR3 bases: TGTGCCAGCAGCCTCGGACAGACAAATTCACCCCTCCACTTT. Protein product: CASSLGQTNSPLHF.

This clone was picked up one time. The junction departs from the called germline gene at one end, perhaps through a read error. This chain connects TRBV4-3 to TRBJ1-1; perhaps TRBD1 as D (6 bases). CDR3 length: 15 residues. Germline lookup yields CDR1 LGHNA and CDR2 YSLEER. CDR3 sequence (DNA): TGCGCCAACAGCCAAATTATTTCCGGGACATCTGAAGCTTTCTTT. The encoded protein is CANSQIISGTSEAFF.

This rearrangement joins TRBV19 to TRBJ1-5, with 11 bases aligning to TRBD1. CDR3 length: 14 residues. J was trimmed by 6 bases and V by 7 bases; bases with no gene match: 5. Germline-derived CDR1 and CDR2 are LNHDA and SQIVND (reference sequence). DNA of the CDR3: TGTGCCAGTACCCTAGGACAGGGGGCTCAGCCCCAGCATTTT. Translated, it gives CASTLGQGAQPQHF.

Comment on this clone: The sample holds other DNA sequences that translate to the same CDR3. The chain uses TRBV30 and TRBJ1-4; 9 nucleotides line up with TRBD1. Per the germline V gene, CDR1 is GTSNPN and CDR2 is SVGIG (reference sequence). The CDR3 covers 17 residues. V shed 2 bases, J shed 0 bases, and the junction held 7 bases outside the gene matches. CDR3 in DNA: TGTGCCTGGAGTCCAGGACAGGGGTTTACAACTAATGAAAAACTGTTTTTT. Its protein is CAWSPGQGFTTNEKLFF. The full variable domain, completed using reference TRBV30 and TRBJ1-4, is SQTIHQWPATLVQPVGSPLSLECTVEGTSNPNLYWYRQAAGRGLQLLFYSVGIGQISSEVPQNLSASRPQDRQFILSSKKLLLSDSGFYLCAWSPGQGFTTNEKLFFGSGTQLSVL.

The genes are TRBV7-2 and TRBJ1-2; maybe TRBD1 (5 bases). The V gene's germline CDR1 is SGHTA and CDR2 FQGNSA. This CDR3 spans 15 amino acids. Trimming took 4 bases from V and 3 from J, leaving 15 bases between them. CDR3 residues: CASSSSWGDDYGYTF. As DNA, the CDR3 is TGTGCCAGCAGCTCCTCTTGGGGGGATGACTATGGCTACACCTTC.

Only one count was recorded for this clone. The CDR3 here is CASSLADSYNEQFF. The CDR3 region has the DNA TGTGCCAGCAGCTTAGCCGACAGCTACAATGAGCAGTTCTTC. V gene TRBV7-2 combines with J gene TRBJ2-1, with D maybe TRBD1 (5 bases). This CDR3 has 14 residues. V lost 0 bases to trimming and J lost 3 bases, with 6 bases between them. Germline assignment: CDR1 SGHTA and CDR2 FQGNSA.

This chain joins TRBV5-1 and TRBJ2-3; TRBD1 matches at 10 bases. The V segment lost 1 base and the J segment 1 base; nucleotides outside the gene matches: 9. CDR1 and CDR2 (germline): SGHRS, YFSETQ. CDR3 size: 18 residues. CDR3 DNA sequence: TGCGCCAGCAGCTTGACGGGACAGGGGTTGTACCGCACAGATACGCAGTATTTT. As protein: CASSLTGQGLYRTDTQYF. Drawing the rest from reference TRBV5-1 and TRBJ2-3, the complete variable domain is KAGVTQTPRYLIKTRGQQVTLSCSPISGHRSVSWYQQTPGQGLQFLFEYFSETQRNKGNFPGRFSGRQFSNSRSEMNVSTLELGDSALYLCASSLTGQGLYRTDTQYFGPGTRLTVL.

The chain links TRBV11-2 to TRBJ2-7; TRBD2 matches 11 bases. Germline CDR1 and CDR2: SGHAT and FQNNGV. Trimming at V came to 8 bases and at J to 1 base, leaving 7 bases not matched to a gene. The CDR3 length is 15 residues. CDR3 nucleotides: TGTGCCAGCCGGCGACTAGCGGGACCTTCCTACGAGCAGTACTTC. Encoded protein: CASRRLAGPSYEQYF.

V and J are TRBV27 and TRBJ2-7; 10 positions match TRBD2. Germline V gene data show CDR1 as MNHEY and CDR2 as SMNVEV (reference sequence). Trimming cost V 5 bases and J 2 bases; bases outside gene matches: 15. This CDR3 spans 18 amino acids. CDR3 DNA sequence: TGTGCCAGCAGTCCCCTCCCCCTCACTAGCGGGGTTACCTACGAGCAGTACTTC. Its translation: CASSPLPLTSGVTYEQYF.

The chain links TRBV5-1 to TRBJ2-5, with 9 bases that match TRBD2. The CDR3 runs to 16 residues. Germline loops: CDR1 SGHRS, CDR2 YFSETQ. Trimming cost V 4 bases and J 4 bases; bases outside gene matches: 11. The CDR3 region is CASSPAGGGAGETQYF. The CDR3 nucleotides read TGCGCCAGCAGCCCCGCGGGCGGGGGGGCTGGAGAGACCCAGTACTTC.

CDR3 amino acids: CASSRETRQPQHF. CDR3 coding DNA: TGTGCCAGCAGCAGAGAAACGAGGCAGCCCCAGCATTTT. The chain carries TRBV6-1 and TRBJ1-5; unclear D gene. V was clipped by 6 bases and J by 7 bases, with 13 bases between them. The germline V gene encodes CDR1 MNHNS and CDR2 SASEGT. The CDR3 sequence is 13 residues long.

The chain joins TRBV19 to TRBJ1-2; TRBD1 is a possible D gene (5 bases). V shed 1 base and J shed 2 bases, with 17 bases lying between them. The CDR3 is 17 amino acids. CDR1 and CDR2 from the germline V gene are LNHDA and SQIVND (reference sequence). CDR3 DNA sequence: TGTGCCAGTAGTATAGCAGACGTGGGGGGTGCCAACTATGGCTACACCTTC. This translates into CASSIADVGGANYGYTF.

The chain links TRBV10-3 to TRBJ2-7, with 7 nucleotides matching TRBD2. V dropped 7 bases and J dropped 0; count of bases not matched to a gene: 3. The germline gives CDR1 ENHRY, CDR2 SYGVKD. The CDR3 covers 13 residues. The CDR3 nucleotides are TGTGCCATCAAGGGCGGGAGCTCCTACGAGCAGTACTTC. This sequence encodes CAIKGGSSYEQYF.

The rearrangement joins TRBV29-1 to TRBJ1-3; 7 positions agree with TRBD1. The CDR3 is 13 residues long. Unmatched junction bases numbered 3, after V lost 7 bases and J lost 0 bases. Germline CDR1 is SQVTM and CDR2 is ANQGSEA. CDR3 in DNA: TGCAGCGCGACAGGGATCTCTGGAAACACCATATATTTT. Translating it yields CSATGISGNTIYF.

The V and J genes are TRBV11-3 and TRBJ1-1, with D possibly matching TRBD1 (5 bases). Germline V gene sequence: CDR1 SGHNT, CDR2 YENEEA. The CDR3 is 13 amino acids. V lost 8 bases, J lost 2 bases, and 12 bases lay in between. CDR3 bases: TGTGCCAGCGGTGGGGGGGACAACACTGAAGCTTTCTTT. Its translation is CASGGGDNTEAFF.

The V and J genes are TRBV25-1 and TRBJ1-4, with TRBD1 as a possible D gene (6 bases). V was cut by 4 bases and J by 0 bases, with 6 bases left in between. CDR1 is MGHDK, CDR2 SYGVNS, per germline. CDR3 length equals 14 residues. The CDR3 region is CASSGTATNEKLFF. CDR3 DNA sequence: TGTGCCAGCAGTGGGACAGCAACTAATGAAAAACTGTTTTTT. Full variable domain (remainder filled in from reference TRBV25-1 and TRBJ1-4): EADIYQTPRYLVIGTGKKITLECSQTMGHDKMYWYQQDPGMELHLIHYSYGVNSTEKGDLSSESTVSRIRTEHFPLTLESARPSHTSQYLCASSGTATNEKLFFGSGTQLSVL.

The V and J genes are TRBV6-6 and TRBJ2-5, with a possible D match to TRBD1 (6 bases). The germline V gene has CDR1 MNHNY and CDR2 SVGAGI (reference sequence). Trimming left V 4 bases short and J 3 bases short, with 18 bases between. The CDR3 is 16 amino acids. The CDR3 DNA reads TGTGCCAGCAGTTTACGGACAGAGCCCCCGGAAGAGACCCAGTACTTC. Its translation is CASSLRTEPPEETQYF.

Here the CDR3 DNA reads TGCGCCAGCAGTCTCTTCGGGAGGGACAATGAGCAGTTCTTC. Translating it yields CASSLFGRDNEQFF. The V and J genes are TRBV5-1 and TRBJ2-1; TRBD2 matches 8 bases. Germline V lookup: CDR1 SGHRS, CDR2 YFSETQ. There are 14 residues in the CDR3. J gave up 5 bases and V 5 bases, and 6 bases lay outside the gene matches. The full variable domain, in which reference TRBV5-1 and TRBJ2-1 provide the parts outside the CDR3, is KAGVTQTPRYLIKTRGQQVTLSCSPISGHRSVSWYQQTPGQGLQFLFEYFSETQRNKGNFPGRFSGRQFSNSRSEMNVSTLELGDSALYLCASSLFGRDNEQFFGPGTRLTVL.

The genes are TRBV4-1 and TRBJ1-2; TRBD1 aligns across 7 bases. After removal of 2 bases from V and 5 bases from J, the junction contained 5 bases not matched to a gene. Per germline, CDR1 MGHRA and CDR2 YSYEKL. This CDR3 is 14 amino acids long. CDR3 nucleotides: TGCGCCAGCAGCCAAAACAACAGGGGTTATGGCTACACCTTC. Its translation: CASSQNNRGYGYTF.

This clone was counted a single time. V usage is TRBV5-8 and J usage is TRBJ2-7; 8 nucleotides line up with TRBD1. Trimming at V came to 0 bases and at J to 5 bases, leaving 1 base not matched to a gene. Germline V gene lookup returns CDR1 SGHTS and CDR2 YDEGEE. CDR3 length equals 13 residues. The CDR3 coding sequence is TGTGCCAGCAGCTTGGACAGGGGGAACGAGCAGTACTTC. Its translation is CASSLDRGNEQYF.

The rearrangement joins TRBV18 to TRBJ1-1; D is undetermined. The CDR3 covers 16 residues. CDR1 and CDR2 from the germline V gene are KGHSH and LQKENI. The V gene lost 6 bases and the J gene lost 1 base, with 18 bases spanning the gap. CDR3 sequence: CASSPRWQPGNTEAFF. The DNA for the CDR3 is TGTGCCAGCTCCCCAAGGTGGCAGCCGGGGAACACTGAAGCTTTCTTT. Full variable domain (outside the CDR3, taken from reference TRBV18 and TRBJ1-1): NAGVMQNPRHLVRRRGQEARLRCSPMKGHSHVYWYRQLPEEGLKFMVYLQKENIIDESGMPKERFSAEFPKEGPSILRIQQVVRGDSAAYFCASSPRWQPGNTEAFFGQGTRLTVV.